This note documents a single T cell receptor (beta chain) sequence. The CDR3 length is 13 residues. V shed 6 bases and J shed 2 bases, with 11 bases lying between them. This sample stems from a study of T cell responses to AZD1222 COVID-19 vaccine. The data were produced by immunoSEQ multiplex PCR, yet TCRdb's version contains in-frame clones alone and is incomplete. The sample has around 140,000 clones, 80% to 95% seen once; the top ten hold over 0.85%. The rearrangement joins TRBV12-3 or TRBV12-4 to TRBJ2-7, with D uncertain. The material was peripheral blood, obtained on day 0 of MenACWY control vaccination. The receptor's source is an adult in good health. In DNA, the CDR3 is TGTGCCAGCAGCAATTTCCTCGCCTACGAGCAGTACTTC. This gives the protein CASSNFLAYEQYF.